The 27 T cell receptor beta chains presented below share a single source sample, sequenced in a study of shared clonotypes between healthy human individuals. The naive CD8 fraction comprised CD45RO-negative cells positively selected for CCR7 and excluded terminally differentiated effector memory CD45RA+ cells. Sequencing was performed with immunoSEQ multiplex PCR; in TCRdb, only in-frame clones are kept and a portion is missing. The table includes millions of clones, approximately 94% detected once. The source material was naive CD8+ T cells from PBMCs. All receptors come from a man aged 18 to 29 in good health. Some clones in this sample may be carry-over from other donors' samples.

The chain has TRBV7-6 and TRBJ2-3; either TRBD1 or TRBD2 may fit D (5 bases each). Trimming took 5 bases from V and 4 from J, leaving 22 bases between them. There are 17 residues in the CDR3. The germline V gene encodes CDR1 SGHVS and CDR2 FNYEAQ. CDR3 amino acids: CASSTLSGPKDPDTQYF. DNA of the CDR3: TGTGCCAGCAGCACCTTATCGGGACCGAAAGACCCAGATACGCAGTATTTT.

The chain has TRBV6-5 and TRBJ1-1, with D tentatively TRBD1 (5 bases). Looked up from germline, CDR1 is MNHEY and CDR2 is SVGAGI. This CDR3 is built from 14 residues. The V end was cut by 2 bases, the J end by 3 bases, with 10 bases between. The CDR3 spells CASSYSRVYTEAFF. CDR3 sequence (DNA): TGTGCCAGCAGTTACAGCAGGGTATACACTGAAGCTTTCTTT.

The chain recombines TRBV13 with TRBJ2-4; possibly TRBD2 for D (5 bases). The CDR3 runs 15 residues. Trimming removed 0 bases at V and 3 bases at J, with 9 bases between. Germline V gene data show CDR1 as PRHDT and CDR2 as FYEKMQ (reference sequence). The CDR3, as DNA: TGTGCCAGCAGCTTAGGACTTGGAGGCAAAAACATTCAGTACTTC. As protein: CASSLGLGGKNIQYF.

This clone is a singleton in its sample. The chain couples TRBV9 to TRBJ2-7; possible D gene TRBD1, 6 bases. Deletions cut 1 base from V and 6 bases from J, with 17 bases between. The CDR3 runs to 15 residues. Germline-derived CDR1 and CDR2 are SGDLS and YYNGEE. CDR3 coding DNA: TGTGCCAGCAGCGTAACACAGGGTTTGTTCGGCGAGCAGTACTTC. This codes for CASSVTQGLFGEQYF.

V usage is TRBV5-6 and J usage is TRBJ2-1; TRBD1 aligns across 9 bases. After removal of 4 bases from V and 2 bases from J, the junction contained 7 bases not matched to a gene. CDR3 size: 16 residues. The germline CDR1 and CDR2 sequences are SGHDT and YYEEEE. CDR3 in amino acids: CASSPGGDRAYNEQFF. The CDR3 nucleotides read TGTGCCAGCAGCCCTGGCGGGGACAGGGCCTACAATGAGCAGTTCTTC.

The chain is built from TRBV2 and TRBJ2-7, with D perhaps matching TRBD1 (5 bases). Germline CDR1 is SNHLY and CDR2 is FYNNEI. V lost 7 bases to trimming and J lost 5 bases, with 21 bases between them. The CDR3 is 15 amino acids. The CDR3 bases are TGTGCCAGCACCCTAGGGGCTGTTGCTGACGACGAGCAGTACTTC. Amino acids: CASTLGAVADDEQYF. The full variable domain, rest sourced from reference TRBV2 and TRBJ2-7, is EPEVTQTPSHQVTQMGQEVILRCVPISNHLYFYWYRQILGQKVEFLVSFYNNEISEKSEIFDDQFSVERPDGSNFTLKIRSTKLEDSAMYFCASTLGAVADDEQYFGPGTRLTVT.

The V gene is TRBV29-1, the J gene TRBJ1-1; D perhaps matches TRBD1 (5 bases). From germline, CDR1 is SQVTM and CDR2 ANQGSEA. The CDR3 contains 12 residues. V was clipped by 7 bases and J by 3 bases, with 12 bases between them. The CDR3 nucleotides read TGCAGCGGCGCTATAGGGGACACTGAAGCTTTCTTT. It is translated as CSGAIGDTEAFF.

The chain carries TRBV13 and TRBJ2-7, with 7 bases lining up with TRBD1. Germline CDR1 reads PRHDT; CDR2 reads FYEKMQ (reference sequence). CDR3 length: 14 residues. J lost 4 bases, V lost 5 bases, and 8 bases had no gene match. The chain's CDR3 is CASSATGSSYEQYF. The DNA for the CDR3 is TGTGCCAGCAGCGCGACAGGGTCGTCTTACGAGCAGTACTTC.

The chain recombines TRBV10-2 with TRBJ1-1, with a weak D call TRBD1 (6 bases). Trimming pared 3 bases from V and 0 bases from J, leaving 8 bases between. Germline values: CDR1 WSHSY, CDR2 SAAADI. The CDR3 is made up of 14 amino acids. DNA of the CDR3: TGCGCCAGCAGTGAAGCAGGGGTGAACACTGAAGCTTTCTTT. Residues: CASSEAGVNTEAFF.

The sample holds one count of this clone. The rearrangement links TRBV9 to TRBJ2-2, with unresolved D. The germline V gene encodes CDR1 SGDLS and CDR2 YYNGEE. Trimming took 1 base from V and 2 from J, leaving 6 bases between them. This CDR3 has 14 residues. CDR3 protein: CASSVYSNTGELFF. The DNA of the CDR3 is TGTGCCAGCAGCGTATACAGTAACACCGGGGAGCTGTTTTTT. Using reference TRBV9 and TRBJ2-2 for the parts outside the CDR3, the full variable domain is DSGVTQTPKHLITATGQRVTLRCSPRSGDLSVYWYQQSLDQGLQFLIQYYNGEERAKGNILERFSAQQFPDLHSELNLSSLELGDSALYFCASSVYSNTGELFFGEGSRLTVL.

V is TRBV10-2 and J is TRBJ2-7; D is tentatively TRBD1 or TRBD2 (5 bases each). The length of the CDR3 is 14 residues. With 5 bases removed from V and 4 bases from J, the gap between germline ends came to 15 bases. Looked up from germline, CDR1 is WSHSY and CDR2 is SAAADI. This CDR3 reads CASSLPGLQYEQYF. CDR3 DNA sequence: TGCGCCAGCAGTCTCCCGGGGCTCCAATACGAGCAGTACTTC.

The chain recombines TRBV7-8 with TRBJ2-3; the match to TRBD1 covers 7 bases. CDR3 length: 15 residues. Germline lookup yields CDR1 SGHVS and CDR2 FQNEAQ. Losses at the gene ends were 2 bases for V and 2 bases for J; bases not matched to a gene: 4. CDR3 coding DNA: TGTGCCAGCAGCTTAAGGGGACAGCCCACAGATACGCAGTATTTT. Its translation: CASSLRGQPTDTQYF. The full variable domain, rest sourced from reference TRBV7-8 and TRBJ2-3, is GAGVSQSPRYKVAKRGQDVALRCDPISGHVSLFWYQQALGQGPEFLTYFQNEAQLDKSGLPSDRFFAERPEGSVSTLKIQRTQQEDSAVYLCASSLRGQPTDTQYFGPGTRLTVL.

This clone was found once. The rearrangement uses TRBV27 and TRBJ2-7; unclear D gene. This CDR3 has 13 residues. The V end was cut by 6 bases, the J end by 0 bases, with 9 bases between. Germline assignment: CDR1 MNHEY and CDR2 SMNVEV (reference sequence). CDR3 sequence reads: CASRSLSSYEQYF. The CDR3, as DNA: TGTGCCAGCAGATCCTTGAGCTCCTACGAGCAGTACTTC.

In the case of this clone: At one boundary the junction diverges from the germline segment, which might be a read error. Distinct nucleotide sequences in the sample also encode this CDR3. The CDR3 loop is CSVVWGWDTEAFF. The DNA of the CDR3 is TGCAGCGTTGTTTGGGGATGGGACACTGAAGCCTTCTTT. This rearrangement joins TRBV29-1 to TRBJ1-1, with a weak D call TRBD1 (6 bases). Germline V gene data show CDR1 as SQVTM and CDR2 as ANQGSEA. The CDR3 totals 13 residues.

V usage is TRBV4-1 and J usage is TRBJ1-2, with D uncertain. Trimming stripped 5 bases from V and 0 bases from J, with 7 bases between. The CDR3 extends over 13 amino acids. Germline CDR1 is MGHRA and CDR2 is YSYEKL. The CDR3 nucleotides read TGCGCCAGCAGCGAAGCTTCTAACTATGGCTACACCTTC. It is translated as CASSEASNYGYTF.

The chain uses TRBV4-1 and TRBJ2-1; no firm D call. The V end was cut by 1 base, the J end by 2 bases, with 18 bases between. The germline V gene encodes CDR1 MGHRA and CDR2 YSYEKL. This CDR3 region has 18 residues. The DNA for the CDR3 is TGCGCCAGCAGCCAAGTAGTCCCGCCAGTCCAAACCTACAATGAGCAGTTCTTC. Amino acid sequence: CASSQVVPPVQTYNEQFF.

The chain is built from TRBV10-2 and TRBJ2-7; D perhaps matches TRBD2 (6 bases). There are 16 residues in the CDR3. Germline-derived CDR1 and CDR2 are WSHSY and SAAADI. V was trimmed by 10 bases and J by 3 bases, leaving 25 bases between them. The CDR3 nucleotides are TGCGCCACCAACCCCCGGGTCGGCGGGAATCTCTACGAGCAGTACTTC. The encoded protein is CATNPRVGGNLYEQYF.

This rearrangement joins TRBV4-3 to TRBJ1-4; no clear D. V shed 5 bases and J shed 3 bases, with 13 bases lying between them. CDR3 size: 15 residues. Germline V gene data show CDR1 as LGHNA and CDR2 as YSLEER. The CDR3, as DNA: TGCGCCAGCAGCTACCAGACGGGTGCTAATGAAAAACTGTTTTTT. It yields the protein CASSYQTGANEKLFF.

With respect to this clone: Other DNA sequences of this sample code for an identical CDR3. The chain has TRBV4-1 and TRBJ2-1; D might be TRBD1 (6 bases). The CDR3 has 16 amino acids. V lost 1 base and J lost 0, with 10 bases in between. In germline, CDR1 is MGHRA, CDR2 YSYEKL. This chain's CDR3 is CASSQVGRGSYNEQFF. DNA for the CDR3: TGCGCCAGCAGCCAAGTAGGCAGGGGCTCCTACAATGAGCAGTTCTTC.

A remark on this clone: Other DNA variants within this sample encode the same CDR3. The gene calls are TRBV5-1 and TRBJ2-5; possible D gene TRBD1, 6 bases. V gave up 0 bases and J gave up 4 bases, with 10 bases separating them. Germline loops: CDR1 SGHRS, CDR2 YFSETQ. The CDR3 has 14 residues. The CDR3 DNA follows: TGCGCCAGCAGCTTGGGTCAGGGGAGAGAGACCCAGTACTTC. Residues: CASSLGQGRETQYF.

This clone has just a few counts. The gene calls are TRBV4-1 and TRBJ1-5; D gene unclear. CDR3 length: 15 residues. Trimming left V 0 bases short and J 0 bases short, with 6 bases between. Per germline, CDR1 MGHRA and CDR2 YSYEKL. CDR3 bases: TGCGCCAGCAGCCAAGAAGACAATAGCAATCAGCCCCAGCATTTT. It is translated as CASSQEDNSNQPQHF.

The CDR3 loop is CASSIIGTNVFTEAFF. In nucleotides, the CDR3 is TGTGCCAGTAGTATTATTGGAACGAATGTATTCACTGAAGCTTTCTTT. J is TRBJ1-1 and V is TRBV19; D is ambiguous. Germline assignment: CDR1 LNHDA and CDR2 SQIVND (reference sequence). This CDR3 comprises 16 residues. V lost 3 bases, J lost 4 bases, and 18 bases lay in between.

This clone was counted a single time. This rearrangement joins TRBV6-6 to TRBJ1-1; possible D gene TRBD1, 6 bases. This CDR3 is built from 15 residues. The germline V and J ends were trimmed by 4 bases and 0 bases, with 12 bases remaining between them. Germline V CDR1 and CDR2: MNHNY, SVGAGI (reference sequence). CDR3 coding DNA: TGTGCCAGCAGTTTTCTGACAGGACTGAACACTGAAGCTTTCTTT. It specifies CASSFLTGLNTEAFF.

The rearrangement links TRBV27 to TRBJ2-1, with a tentative D call TRBD2 (6 bases). Trimming left V 5 bases short and J 15 bases short, with 23 bases between. Germline V lookup: CDR1 MNHEY, CDR2 SMNVEV (reference sequence). The CDR3 runs to 14 residues. The CDR3 DNA follows: TGTGCCAGCAGTCCTCGTTCTGGGGGGTTTATTCGGTTCTTC. It translates to CASSPRSGGFIRFF.

This clone showed up just once. This chain links TRBV6-5 with TRBJ2-6; possibly TRBD1 for D (7 bases). Germline assignment: CDR1 MNHEY and CDR2 SVGAGI. The CDR3 is 15 amino acids. Between the trimmed V and J ends, which lost 6 bases and 1 base, there was a span of 10 bases. The CDR3 reads CASRQGRSGANVLTF. For the CDR3, the DNA is TGTGCCAGCAGACAGGGGAGGTCTGGGGCCAACGTCCTGACTTTC.

The gene calls are TRBV9 and TRBJ1-1; a possible D gene is TRBD1 (5 bases). Germline loops: CDR1 SGDLS, CDR2 YYNGEE. The ends were cut back, 4 bases at V and 4 bases at J, with 14 bases in the middle. The CDR3 is 14 residues long. The CDR3 loop reads CASSPPTGGTEAFF. As DNA, the CDR3 is TGTGCCAGCAGCCCCCCGACTGGGGGCACTGAAGCTTTCTTT.

This chain uses TRBV7-6 with TRBJ1-2, with a weak D call TRBD1 (6 bases). The CDR3 consists of 14 residues. V lost 5 bases and J lost 4, with 14 bases in between. Germline V gene data show CDR1 as SGHVS and CDR2 as FNYEAQ. CDR3 protein: CASSPQGQLYGYTF. CDR3 DNA sequence: TGTGCCAGCAGCCCTCAGGGGCAGCTCTATGGCTACACCTTC.